This T cell receptor (beta chain) was documented in a study of CD8 T cells in Susac syndrome. The V gene lost 6 bases and the J gene lost 3 bases, with 12 bases spanning the gap. The CDR3 runs to 15 residues. A quantity of about 0.5 to 1 ug RNA underwent reverse transcription using random hexamers. TCRdb analysed the immunoSEQ multiplex PCR reads with MiXCR anew, one entry per CDR3 protein. The table lists around 80,000 distinct CDR3 sequences, approximately 94% of them singletons. This TCR was recovered from a human donor in good health. Sequencing was done on a sample of CD8+ T cells from PBMCs. The chain is built from TRBV12-3 or TRBV12-4 and TRBJ2-6; D ambiguous. This CDR3 reads CASRSRVGGANVLTF. The DNA for the CDR3 is TGTGCCAGCAGATCAAGGGTGGGTGGGGCCAACGTCCTGACTTTC.